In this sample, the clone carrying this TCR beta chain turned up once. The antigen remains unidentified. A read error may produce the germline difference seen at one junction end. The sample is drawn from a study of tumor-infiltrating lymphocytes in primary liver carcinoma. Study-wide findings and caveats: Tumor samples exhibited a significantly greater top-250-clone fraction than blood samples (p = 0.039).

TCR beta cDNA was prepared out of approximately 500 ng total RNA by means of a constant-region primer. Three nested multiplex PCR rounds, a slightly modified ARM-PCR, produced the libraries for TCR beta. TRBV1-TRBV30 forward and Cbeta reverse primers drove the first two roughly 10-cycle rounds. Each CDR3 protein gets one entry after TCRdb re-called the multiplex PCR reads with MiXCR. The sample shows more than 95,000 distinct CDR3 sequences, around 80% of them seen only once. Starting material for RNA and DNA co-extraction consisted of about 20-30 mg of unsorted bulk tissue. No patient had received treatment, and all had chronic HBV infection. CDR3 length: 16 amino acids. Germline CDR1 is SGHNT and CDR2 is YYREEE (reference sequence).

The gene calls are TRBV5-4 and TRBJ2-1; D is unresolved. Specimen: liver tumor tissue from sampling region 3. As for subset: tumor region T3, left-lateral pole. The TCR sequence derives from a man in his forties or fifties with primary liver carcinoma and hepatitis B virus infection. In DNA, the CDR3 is TGTGCCAGCAGTTTGGACGGTCAACCCTCCTACGATGAGCAGTTCTTC. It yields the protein CASSLDGQPSYDEQFF.